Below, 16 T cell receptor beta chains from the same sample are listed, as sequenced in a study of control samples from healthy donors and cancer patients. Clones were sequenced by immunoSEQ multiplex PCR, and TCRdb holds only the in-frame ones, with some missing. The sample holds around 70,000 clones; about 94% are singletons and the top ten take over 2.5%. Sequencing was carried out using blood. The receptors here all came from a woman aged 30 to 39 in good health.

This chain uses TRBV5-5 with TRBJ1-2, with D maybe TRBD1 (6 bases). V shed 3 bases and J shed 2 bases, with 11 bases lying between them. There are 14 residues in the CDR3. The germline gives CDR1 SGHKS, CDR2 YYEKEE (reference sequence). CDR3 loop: CASSSGQLNYGYTF. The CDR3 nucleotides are TGTGCCAGCAGCTCCGGACAGTTAAACTATGGCTACACCTTC.

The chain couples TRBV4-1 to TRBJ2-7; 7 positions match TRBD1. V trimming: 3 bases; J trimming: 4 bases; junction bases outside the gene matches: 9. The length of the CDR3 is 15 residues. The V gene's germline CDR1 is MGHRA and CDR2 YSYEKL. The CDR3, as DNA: TGCGCCAGCAGCCACCCTCCGCAGGGGGAGTACGAGCAGTACTTC. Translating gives CASSHPPQGEYEQYF.

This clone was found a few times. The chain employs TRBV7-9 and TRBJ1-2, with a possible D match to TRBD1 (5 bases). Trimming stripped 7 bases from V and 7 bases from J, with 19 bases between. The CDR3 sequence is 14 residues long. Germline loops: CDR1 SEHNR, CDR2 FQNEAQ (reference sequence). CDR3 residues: CASTPGDGLGGYTF. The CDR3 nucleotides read TGTGCCAGCACCCCCGGGGACGGGCTAGGTGGCTACACCTTC. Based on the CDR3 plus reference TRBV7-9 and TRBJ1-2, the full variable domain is DTGVSQNPRHKITKRGQNVTFRCDPISEHNRLYWYRQTLGQGPEFLTYFQNEAQLEKSRLLSDRFSAERPKGSFSTLEIQRTEQGDSAMYLCASTPGDGLGGYTFGSGTRLTVV.

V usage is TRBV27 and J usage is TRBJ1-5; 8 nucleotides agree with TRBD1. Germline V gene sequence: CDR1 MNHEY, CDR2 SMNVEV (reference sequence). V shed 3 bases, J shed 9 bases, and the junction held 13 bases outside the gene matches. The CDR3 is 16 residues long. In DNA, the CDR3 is TGTGCCAGCAGTTTGTACAGTCAGGGGGCCCGGGGGCCCCAGCATTTT. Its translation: CASSLYSQGARGPQHF.

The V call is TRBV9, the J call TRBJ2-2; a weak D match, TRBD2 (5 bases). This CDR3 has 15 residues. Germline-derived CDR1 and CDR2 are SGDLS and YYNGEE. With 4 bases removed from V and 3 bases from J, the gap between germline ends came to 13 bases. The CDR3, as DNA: TGTGCCAGCAGCACTAGTTCCCTTTACACCGGGGAGCTGTTTTTT. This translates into CASSTSSLYTGELFF.

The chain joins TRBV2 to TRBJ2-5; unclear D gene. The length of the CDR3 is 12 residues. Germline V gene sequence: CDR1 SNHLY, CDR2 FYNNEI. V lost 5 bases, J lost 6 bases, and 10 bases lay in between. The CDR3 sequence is CASSMVLKTQYF. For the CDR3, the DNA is TGTGCCAGCAGTATGGTTTTAAAGACCCAGTACTTC.

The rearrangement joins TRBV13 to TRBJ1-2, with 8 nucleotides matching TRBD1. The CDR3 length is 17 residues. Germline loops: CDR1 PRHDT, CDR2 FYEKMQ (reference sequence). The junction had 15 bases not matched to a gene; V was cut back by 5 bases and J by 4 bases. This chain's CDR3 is CASSASGTGGPIYGYTF. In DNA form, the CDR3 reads TGTGCCAGCAGCGCCTCAGGGACAGGAGGACCGATCTATGGCTACACCTTC.

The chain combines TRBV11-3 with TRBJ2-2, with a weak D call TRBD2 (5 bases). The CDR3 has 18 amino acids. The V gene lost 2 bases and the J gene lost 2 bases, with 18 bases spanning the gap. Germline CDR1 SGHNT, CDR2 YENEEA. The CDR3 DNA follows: TGTGCCAGCAGCTTATGGCGGGTTGGTCAGGCAAACACCGGGGAGCTGTTTTTT. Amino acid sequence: CASSLWRVGQANTGELFF.

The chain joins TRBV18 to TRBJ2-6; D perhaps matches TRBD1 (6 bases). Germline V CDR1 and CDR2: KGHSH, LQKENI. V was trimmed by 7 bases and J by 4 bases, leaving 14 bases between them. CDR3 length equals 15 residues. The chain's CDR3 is CASFPQGNGANVLTF. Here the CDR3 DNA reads TGTGCCAGCTTTCCACAGGGTAACGGGGCCAACGTCCTGACTTTC.

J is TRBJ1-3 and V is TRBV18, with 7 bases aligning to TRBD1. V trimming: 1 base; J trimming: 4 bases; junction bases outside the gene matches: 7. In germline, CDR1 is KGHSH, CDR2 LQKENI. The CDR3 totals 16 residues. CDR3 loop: CASSPLSDRVGNTIYF. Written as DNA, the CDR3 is TGTGCCAGCTCACCACTCAGCGACAGGGTGGGAAACACCATATATTTT.

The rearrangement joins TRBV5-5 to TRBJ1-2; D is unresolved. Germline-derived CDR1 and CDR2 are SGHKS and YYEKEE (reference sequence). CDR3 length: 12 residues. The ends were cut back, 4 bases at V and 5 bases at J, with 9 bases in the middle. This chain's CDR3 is CASSRREYGYTF. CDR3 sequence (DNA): TGTGCCAGCAGCCGTCGGGAGTATGGCTACACCTTC.

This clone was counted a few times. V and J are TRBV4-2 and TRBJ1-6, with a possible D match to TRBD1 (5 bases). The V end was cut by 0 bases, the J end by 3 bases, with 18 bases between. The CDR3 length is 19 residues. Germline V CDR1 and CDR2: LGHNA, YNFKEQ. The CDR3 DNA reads TGTGCCAGCAGCCAAGATCGGACGAACAGGATCGACTATAATTCACCCCTCCACTTT. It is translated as CASSQDRTNRIDYNSPLHF.

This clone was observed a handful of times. The CDR3 sequence: CASHERGGGGTGELFF. DNA for the CDR3: TGTGCCAGCCACGAGCGGGGGGGCGGTGGTACCGGGGAGCTGTTTTTT. The V gene is TRBV7-8, the J gene TRBJ2-2, with 10 positions matching TRBD2. The CDR3 runs to 16 residues. V gave up 8 bases and J gave up 5 bases; unmatched junction bases: 11. Looked up from germline, CDR1 is SGHVS and CDR2 is FQNEAQ.

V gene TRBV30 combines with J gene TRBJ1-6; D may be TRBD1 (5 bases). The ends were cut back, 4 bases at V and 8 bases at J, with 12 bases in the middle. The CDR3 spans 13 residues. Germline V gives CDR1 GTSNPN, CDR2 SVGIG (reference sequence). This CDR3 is CAWTGGIDSPLHF. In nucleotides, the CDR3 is TGTGCCTGGACGGGGGGAATAGATTCACCCCTCCACTTT. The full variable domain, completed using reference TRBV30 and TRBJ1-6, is SQTIHQWPATLVQPVGSPLSLECTVEGTSNPNLYWYRQAAGRGLQLLFYSVGIGQISSEVPQNLSASRPQDRQFILSSKKLLLSDSGFYLCAWTGGIDSPLHFGNGTRLTVT.

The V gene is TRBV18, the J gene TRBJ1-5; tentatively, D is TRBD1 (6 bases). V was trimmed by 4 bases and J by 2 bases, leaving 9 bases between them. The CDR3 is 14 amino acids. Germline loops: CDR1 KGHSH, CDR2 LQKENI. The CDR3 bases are TGTGCCAGCTCACAGGGGGTTGGCAATCAGCCCCAGCATTTT. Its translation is CASSQGVGNQPQHF.

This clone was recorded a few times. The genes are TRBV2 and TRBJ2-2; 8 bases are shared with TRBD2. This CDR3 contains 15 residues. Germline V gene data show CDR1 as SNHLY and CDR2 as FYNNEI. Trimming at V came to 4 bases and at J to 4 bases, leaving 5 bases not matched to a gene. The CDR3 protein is CASSASGGTTGELFF. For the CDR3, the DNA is TGTGCCAGCAGTGCGTCGGGGGGGACCACCGGGGAGCTGTTTTTT.